Detailed here is one T cell receptor (beta chain). Its antigen is still unknown. No per-base quality is available; no much larger clone lies one base away. This sample is drawn from a study of cytomegalovirus exposure and HLA in healthy donors (dated by TCRdb to between 2016 and 2019). General notes on the study: According to an earlier analysis of several hundred of the donors, about 179 million T cells yielded 95 million to 140 million unique TCR beta sequences and about 300 Gb of sequence data. Five DR-DQ haplotypes were treated as single units for association and clustering because of strong linkage in the cohort. Among 300 to 500 genotyped donors of the cohort, an average of around 250,000 unique TCR beta nucleotide sequences was sequenced per donor, of which about 20% were non-productive. Typing coverage differed by locus: A, B, C, DRB1 and DQB1 were typed in roughly 620-630 donors, DQA1 in about 560, DPA1 in some 600, and DPB1 in 450 to 480. Class I and class II HLA loci were covered by the typing at four-digit resolution. In a later analysis, previously published TCR beta repertoires from several hundred donors were re-analyzed and high-resolution HLA genotyping was added so that TCR occurrence patterns could be studied. The later analysis used no new phenotypic data to find candidate immune exposures, relying instead on TCR beta sequences and their occurrence across donors. The T cell repertoires of roughly 660 subjects were profiled by immunosequencing and related to cytomegalovirus serostatus. About 300 gigabases of sequencing data and 80 million or so unique TCR sequences were included in an early release covering about 620 HLA-typed donors. Alongside the repertoire data, information on donor age, sex, ethnicity and CMV serostatus was compiled. A later genetic analysis used genome-wide SNP genotypes for about three fifths of the roughly 700 donors, treating that subset as a discovery cohort. The study aimed to test whether signatures of past pathogen exposure could be identified by cataloging public T cell receptors. In addition to the first cohort of approximately 650 subjects, a separate validation cohort of approximately 110 different subjects was used. The study combined high-throughput TCR immunosequencing, statistical association of individual TCRs with disease status, and machine learning to predict cytomegalovirus infection status. In an earlier analysis of roughly 540 of the donors, high-throughput TCR beta sequencing was used to judge whether each TCR beta V gene segment behaved as functional or pseudogenic. Of the approximately 400 genotyped donors, around 81% fell in the genetic ancestry cluster associated with self-reported Caucasian donors. All discovery cohort repertoires had been generated using a single sequencing platform.

In total, approximately 700 healthy bone marrow donors made up the cohort. At the time of sampling, all cohort members were nominally healthy, though unrecorded immune exposures were likely present. The donor was CMV seronegative and was included in the group of a few hundred seronegative cohort members. A peripheral blood sample was provided by each donor, and peripheral blood mononuclear cells were used for TCR beta sequencing. The Qiagen DNeasy Blood Extraction Kit was used to extract genomic DNA from the blood cell samples. The paper as a whole reports these results and caveats: Linkage disequilibrium might explain the correlated functional status among segregating V segments, but an unknown experimental factor could not be ruled out. According to the authors, the approach could potentially be generalized to other disease states and immunological phenotypes. While some public TCRs were present in many individuals, most TCR sequences turned up only very rarely across donors. A total of around 150 TCR beta chains were listed by the study as associated with cytomegalovirus. The sequencing pipeline was judged likely to have produced a cluster of highly shared sequence variants as a technical artifact. According to a later analysis, most CMV-associated TCR beta chains appeared to be HLA-restricted, and the HLA associations seemed to be driven largely by CMV exposure. An earlier analysis of approximately 570 of the donors showed that most TCR beta V segments appeared in productive rearrangements either about 87% or about 30% of the time, which broadly matched IMGT annotations. In vitro tests confirmed that a few of the cytomegalovirus-associated TCR beta chains recognize cytomegalovirus antigens. Some IMGT-functional V segments, including TRBV6-2 and TRBV6-3, could not be told apart with the 87-base-pair reads, so those segments were excluded. Because HLA typing was unavailable for some donors at each locus, only the typed subset was used in association tests. In a later analysis, HLA-associated TCR beta chains showed more clonal expansion and lower generation probabilities than non-associated chains that were equally common. A further reported finding was that TCR beta sequences accurately predicted the HLA-A and HLA-B alleles for most subjects in the first cohort. In a later analysis, the rate of TCR association differed among HLA loci, with DRB1 alleles having the most associated TCRs and HLA-C alleles having the fewest. In both the original and validation cohorts, the classifier was reported to diagnose cytomegalovirus status with high specificity and sensitivity. Assigning TCR associations to individual alleles was difficult when HLA alleles, especially DR and DQ, strongly co-occurred. This cohort had only TCR beta chains sequenced, and the lack of alpha or paired-chain data limited which features could be detected. In a later analysis, several top co-occurrence clusters were reported to appear linked to parvovirus B19, influenza, CMV and Epstein-Barr virus. V-gene and J-gene trimming of TCR beta chains was associated with a missense DCLRE1C variant in a later genetic analysis, and the association was replicated in an independent cohort. Presence/absence analyses assumed roughly uniform sequencing depth across donors, an assumption that may not hold. Immune exposure information for the cohort was limited to CMV serostatus. Specific HLA alleles were associated with 18,000 or so TCR beta sequences at a false discovery rate of 0.05 in a later analysis. Compared with the roughly 600-donor mean, donors in an Asian-associated ancestry cluster had fewer N-insertions in productive TCRs, according to a later genetic analysis. The earlier analysis of about 600 of the donors excluded some 15 rarely observed V segments, including chromosome 9 orphons, because counts were too low.

Library construction relied on the immunoSEQ multiplex PCR assay. For the multiplex PCR, a mixture combining 60 forward primers for TCR Vbeta segments and 13 reverse primers for TCR Jbeta segments was used. Amplification of the CDR3 region of rearranged TCR beta genes was performed with a multiplex PCR assay on genomic DNA. The amplified TCR beta libraries were sequenced on the Illumina HiSeq System as 87-base-pair reads. The original pipeline was this. A later analysis tallied roughly 80 million unique TCR beta chains across the approximately 670 repertoires, and 10 million to 11 million of those chains were shared by two or more donors. Raw reads were error-corrected and collapsed into unique sequences with a nearest-neighbor algorithm that merged closely related sequences to remove PCR and sequencing errors. To assign V, D and J gene segments, CDR3 sequences were aligned to IMGT reference sequences. For a sequence to be retained, a match of at least six nucleotides to both a V gene segment and a J gene segment was required. A rearrangement was called productive if the CDR3 had no stop codons and remained in frame with V and J, and every other rearrangement was called non-productive. CDR3 was defined according to IMGT convention as the region running from the second conserved V-encoded cysteine to the conserved J-encoded phenylalanine. The earlier analysis of some 550 of the donors excluded any sequence lacking an unambiguous match to a single V gene segment. In an earlier analysis of approximately 560 of the donors, a V segment was called functional when productive rearrangements were above 56.7%, and segregating when the standard deviation between donors exceeded 5%. A statistical classification framework was built to diagnose cytomegalovirus status from the catalog of TCR beta chain sequences. In a later analysis, V and J genes were assigned by comparing TCR nucleotide sequences against IMGT/GENE-DB human TR gene sequences. Using the TCRdist pipeline, a later analysis assigned CDR3 sequences along with most-parsimonious VDJ recombination scenarios. In a later analysis, each TCR beta chain was defined by its CDR3 amino acid sequence together with its V-gene family, and reads without a unique V-gene family were excluded. In a later analysis, fewer than 600 highly shared, low-generation-probability nucleotide sequences were removed to address suspected cross-contamination and a sequencing artifact. In a later analysis, a clonal expansion index for each public chain was calculated from normalized within-repertoire ranks of inferred template counts. Generation probabilities in a later analysis came from a VDJ recombination model fitted to out-of-frame rearrangements, and those results were checked against IGoR. Hypergeometric tests were used in a later analysis to score TCR-TCR, TCR-HLA and TCR-CMV co-occurrence, with a repertoire-size bias correction applied to the TCR pairs. A later analysis estimated false discovery rates by permuting HLA or CMV assignments 20 times. In a later analysis, co-occurring TCRs were grouped using DBSCAN, and TCRdist sequence similarity was added for clustering within HLA-allele-positive subsets. Repertoires with fewer than 30,000 or more than 120,000 public chains were left out of co-occurrence clustering, as were roughly five repertoires with anomalous nucleotide sharing. TCRdb provides this immuneACCESS table in a form limited to in-frame rearrangements. Some clones are lacking; in checked studies, under half of them reflect an unresolved V gene, and why the rest are absent is not known. V and J calls and clone size are as listed in that table; D and trimming were resolved from the DNA. The sample data list tens of thousands of clones, and more than 70% of these were observed just once. Over 2% of the sample is in the top ten clones.

Including the terminal cysteine and phenylalanine, the CDR3 comprises 14 residues. The CDR3 DNA has 42 bases and is translated from base 1. Looking up the germline V gene yields CDR1 MNHEY and CDR2 SVGAGI. V is reduced by 6 bases and J by 2 bases, leaving a spacing of 13 bases between them. The chain couples TRBV6-5 to TRBJ1-2; the best D guess is TRBD1, with 6 bases matching. Material: PBMCs. The sequence was collected from a man aged 35-49 years in good health and CMV-seronegative. The CDR3 here reads CASRRGAGNYGYTF. The DNA is TGTGCCAGCAGGCGGGGGGCGGGGAACTATGGCTACACCTTC.